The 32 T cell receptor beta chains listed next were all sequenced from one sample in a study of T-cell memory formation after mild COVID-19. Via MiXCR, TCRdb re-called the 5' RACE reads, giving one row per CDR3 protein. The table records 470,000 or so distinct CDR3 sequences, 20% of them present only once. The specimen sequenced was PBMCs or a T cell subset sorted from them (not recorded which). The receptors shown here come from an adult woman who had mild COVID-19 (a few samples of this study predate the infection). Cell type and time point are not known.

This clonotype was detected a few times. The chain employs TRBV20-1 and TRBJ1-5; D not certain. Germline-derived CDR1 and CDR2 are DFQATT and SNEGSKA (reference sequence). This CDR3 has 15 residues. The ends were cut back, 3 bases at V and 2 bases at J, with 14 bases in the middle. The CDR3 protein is CSASRSAIRNQPQHF. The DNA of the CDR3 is TGCAGTGCTAGTAGGTCGGCAATCCGCAATCAGCCCCAGCATTTT.

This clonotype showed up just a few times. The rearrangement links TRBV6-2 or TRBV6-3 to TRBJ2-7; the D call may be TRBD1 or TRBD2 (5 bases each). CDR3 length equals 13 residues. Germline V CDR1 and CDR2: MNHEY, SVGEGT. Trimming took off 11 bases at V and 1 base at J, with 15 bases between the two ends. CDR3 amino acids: CAVTGTVSYEQYF. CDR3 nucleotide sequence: TGTGCCGTCACCGGGACGGTGTCCTACGAGCAGTACTTC.

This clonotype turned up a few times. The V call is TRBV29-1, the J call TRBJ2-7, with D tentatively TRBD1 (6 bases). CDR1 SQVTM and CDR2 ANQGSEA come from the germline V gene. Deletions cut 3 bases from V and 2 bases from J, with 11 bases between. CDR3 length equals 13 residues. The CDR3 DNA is TGCAGCGTTGAGGAAGGGGGTCCCTACGAGCAGTACTTC. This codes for CSVEEGGPYEQYF.

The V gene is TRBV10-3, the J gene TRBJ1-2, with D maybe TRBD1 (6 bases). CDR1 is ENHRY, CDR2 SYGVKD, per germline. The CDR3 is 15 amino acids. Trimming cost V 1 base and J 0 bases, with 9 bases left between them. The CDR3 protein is CAISEFGTTNYGYTF. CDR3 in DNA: TGTGCCATCAGTGAGTTCGGGACAACTAACTATGGCTACACCTTC.

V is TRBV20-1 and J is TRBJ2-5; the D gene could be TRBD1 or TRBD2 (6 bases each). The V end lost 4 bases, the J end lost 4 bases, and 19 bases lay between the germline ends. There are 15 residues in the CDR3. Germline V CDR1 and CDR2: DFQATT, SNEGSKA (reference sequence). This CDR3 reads CSATPSGGRGETQYF. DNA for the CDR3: TGCAGTGCTACCCCAAGTGGGGGGCGAGGAGAGACCCAGTACTTC.

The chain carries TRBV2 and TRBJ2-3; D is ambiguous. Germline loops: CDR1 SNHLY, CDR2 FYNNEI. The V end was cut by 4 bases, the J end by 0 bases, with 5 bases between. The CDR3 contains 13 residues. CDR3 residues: CASSGPSTDTQYF. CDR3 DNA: TGTGCCAGCAGTGGACCGAGCACAGATACGCAGTATTTT.

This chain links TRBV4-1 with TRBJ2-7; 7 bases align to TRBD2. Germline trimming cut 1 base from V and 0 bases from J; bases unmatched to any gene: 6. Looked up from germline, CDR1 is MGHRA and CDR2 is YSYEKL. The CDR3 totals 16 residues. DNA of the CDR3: TGCGCCAGCAGCCAAGGGGCCGGGGGGACCTCCTACGAGCAGTACTTC. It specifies CASSQGAGGTSYEQYF.

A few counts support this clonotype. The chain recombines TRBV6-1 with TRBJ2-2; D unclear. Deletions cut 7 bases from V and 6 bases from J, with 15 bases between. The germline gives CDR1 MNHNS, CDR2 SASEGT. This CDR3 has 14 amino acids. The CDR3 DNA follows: TGTGCCAGCAACTCCCCTCGACCCCCCGGGGAGCTGTTTTTT. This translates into CASNSPRPPGELFF.

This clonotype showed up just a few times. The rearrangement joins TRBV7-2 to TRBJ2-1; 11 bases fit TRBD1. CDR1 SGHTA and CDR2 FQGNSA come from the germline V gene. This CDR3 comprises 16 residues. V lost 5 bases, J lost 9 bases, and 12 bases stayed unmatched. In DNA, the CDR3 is TGTGCCAGCAGCCCACTAGGACAGGGGGCAACTGGTGAGCAGTTCTTC. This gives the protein CASSPLGQGATGEQFF. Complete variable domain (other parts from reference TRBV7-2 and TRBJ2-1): GAGVSQSPSNKVTEKGKDVELRCDPISGHTALYWYRQSLGQGLEFLIYFQGNSAPDKSGLPSDRFSAERTGGSVSTLTIQRTQQEDSAVYLCASSPLGQGATGEQFFGPGTRLTVL.

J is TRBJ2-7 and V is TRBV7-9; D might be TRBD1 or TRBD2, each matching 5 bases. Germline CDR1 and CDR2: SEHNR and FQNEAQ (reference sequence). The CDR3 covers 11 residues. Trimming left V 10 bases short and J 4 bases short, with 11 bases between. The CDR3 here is CATGTEYEQYF. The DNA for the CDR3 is TGTGCCACCGGGACGGAGTACGAGCAGTACTTC. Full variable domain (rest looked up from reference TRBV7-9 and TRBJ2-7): DTGVSQNPRHKITKRGQNVTFRCDPISEHNRLYWYRQTLGQGPEFLTYFQNEAQLEKSRLLSDRFSAERPKGSFSTLEIQRTEQGDSAMYLCATGTEYEQYFGPGTRLTVT.

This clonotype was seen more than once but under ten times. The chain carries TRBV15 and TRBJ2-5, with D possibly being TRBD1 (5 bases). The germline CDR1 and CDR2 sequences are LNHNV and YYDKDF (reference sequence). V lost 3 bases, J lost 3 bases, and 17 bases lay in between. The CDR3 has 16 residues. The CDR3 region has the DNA TGTGCCACCAGCAGTCGATTACCGTTCAGGGAAGAGACCCAGTACTTC. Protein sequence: CATSSRLPFREETQYF. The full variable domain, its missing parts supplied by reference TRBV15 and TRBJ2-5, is DAMVIQNPRYQVTQFGKPVTLSCSQTLNHNVMYWYQQKSSQAPKLLFHYYDKDFNNEADTPDNFQSRRPNTSFCFLDIRSPGLGDTAMYLCATSSRLPFREETQYFGPGTRLLVL.

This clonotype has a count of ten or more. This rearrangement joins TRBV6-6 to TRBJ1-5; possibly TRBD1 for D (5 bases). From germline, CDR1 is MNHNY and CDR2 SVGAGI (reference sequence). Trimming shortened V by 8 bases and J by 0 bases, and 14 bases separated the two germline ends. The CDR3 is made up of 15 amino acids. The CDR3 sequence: CASGQGDYSNQPQHF. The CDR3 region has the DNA TGTGCCAGCGGTCAGGGAGATTATAGCAATCAGCCCCAGCATTTT.

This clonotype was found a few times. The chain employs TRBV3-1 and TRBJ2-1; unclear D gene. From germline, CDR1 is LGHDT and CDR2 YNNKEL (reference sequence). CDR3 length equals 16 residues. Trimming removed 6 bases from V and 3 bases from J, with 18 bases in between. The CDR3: CASSSWTPRYYNEQFF. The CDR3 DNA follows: TGTGCCAGCAGTTCCTGGACCCCCCGTTACTACAATGAGCAGTTCTTC.

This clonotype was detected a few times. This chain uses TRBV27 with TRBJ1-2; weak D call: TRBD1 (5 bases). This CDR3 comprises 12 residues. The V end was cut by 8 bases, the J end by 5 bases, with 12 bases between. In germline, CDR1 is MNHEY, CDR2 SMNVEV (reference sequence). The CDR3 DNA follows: TGTGCCAGCCCTGAGACAGCTTATGGCTACACCTTC. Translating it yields CASPETAYGYTF.

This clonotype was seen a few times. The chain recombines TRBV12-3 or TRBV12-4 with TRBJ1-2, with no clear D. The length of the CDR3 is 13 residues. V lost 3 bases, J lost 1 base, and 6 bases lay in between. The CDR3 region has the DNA TGTGCCAGCAGTTTCTCAGATAACTATGGCTACACCTTC. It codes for CASSFSDNYGYTF.

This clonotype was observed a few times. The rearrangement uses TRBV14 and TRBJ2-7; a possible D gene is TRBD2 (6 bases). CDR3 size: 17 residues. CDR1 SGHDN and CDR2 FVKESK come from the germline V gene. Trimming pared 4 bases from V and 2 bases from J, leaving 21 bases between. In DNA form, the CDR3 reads TGTGCCAGCAGCCCGAGACTGCGGGGAAAGGGGCCCTACGAGCAGTACTTC. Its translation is CASSPRLRGKGPYEQYF.

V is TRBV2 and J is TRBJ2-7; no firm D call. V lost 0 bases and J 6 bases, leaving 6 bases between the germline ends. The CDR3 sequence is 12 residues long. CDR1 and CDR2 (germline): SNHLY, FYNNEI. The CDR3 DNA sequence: TGTGCCAGCAGTGAAGCAGGGATCGAGCAGTACTTC. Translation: CASSEAGIEQYF.

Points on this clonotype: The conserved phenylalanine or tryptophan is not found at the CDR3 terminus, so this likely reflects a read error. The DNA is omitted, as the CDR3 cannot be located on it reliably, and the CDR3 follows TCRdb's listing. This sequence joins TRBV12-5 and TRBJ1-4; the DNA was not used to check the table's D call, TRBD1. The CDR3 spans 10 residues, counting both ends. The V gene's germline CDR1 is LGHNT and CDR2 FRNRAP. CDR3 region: CASVGTAPMR.

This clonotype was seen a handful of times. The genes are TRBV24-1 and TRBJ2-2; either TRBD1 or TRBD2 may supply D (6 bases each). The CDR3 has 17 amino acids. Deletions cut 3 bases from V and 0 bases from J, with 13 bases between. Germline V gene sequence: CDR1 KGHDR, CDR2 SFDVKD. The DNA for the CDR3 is TGTGCCACCAGTGATCCGGGGGCCCCAACGAACACCGGGGAGCTGTTTTTT. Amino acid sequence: CATSDPGAPTNTGELFF.

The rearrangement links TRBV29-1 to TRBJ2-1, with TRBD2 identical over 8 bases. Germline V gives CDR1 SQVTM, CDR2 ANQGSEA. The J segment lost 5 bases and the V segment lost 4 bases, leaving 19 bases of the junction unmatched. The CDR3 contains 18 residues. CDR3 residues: CSVAGAFPSGGINNEQFF. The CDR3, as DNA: TGCAGCGTTGCTGGTGCGTTTCCGAGCGGGGGCATTAACAATGAGCAGTTCTTC.

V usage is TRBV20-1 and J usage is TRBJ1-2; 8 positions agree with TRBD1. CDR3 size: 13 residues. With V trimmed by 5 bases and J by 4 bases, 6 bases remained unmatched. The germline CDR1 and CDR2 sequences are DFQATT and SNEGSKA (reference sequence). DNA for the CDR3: TGCAGTGCTCTGGACAGGGTCGGCTATGGCTACACCTTC. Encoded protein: CSALDRVGYGYTF.

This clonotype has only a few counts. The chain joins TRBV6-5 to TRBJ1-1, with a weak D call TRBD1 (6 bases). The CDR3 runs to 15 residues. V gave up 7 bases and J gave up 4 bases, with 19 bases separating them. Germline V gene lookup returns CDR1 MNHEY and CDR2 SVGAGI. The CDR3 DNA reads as TGTGCCAGCACCATACAGGGAGGTGGGGCCACTGAAGCTTTCTTT. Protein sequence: CASTIQGGGATEAFF.

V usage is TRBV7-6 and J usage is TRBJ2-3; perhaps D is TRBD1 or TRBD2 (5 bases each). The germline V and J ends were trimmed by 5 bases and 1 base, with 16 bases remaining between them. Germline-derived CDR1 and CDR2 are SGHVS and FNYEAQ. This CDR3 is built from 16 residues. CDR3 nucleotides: TGTGCCAGCAGCCTCAGGCCGGTGGGGGGCACAGATACGCAGTATTTT. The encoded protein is CASSLRPVGGTDTQYF.

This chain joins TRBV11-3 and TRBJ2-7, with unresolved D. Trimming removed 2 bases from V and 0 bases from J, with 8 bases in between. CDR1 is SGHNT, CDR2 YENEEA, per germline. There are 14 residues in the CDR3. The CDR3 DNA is TGTGCCAGCAGCTTAAGAGCGCACTCCTACGAGCAGTACTTC. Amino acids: CASSLRAHSYEQYF.

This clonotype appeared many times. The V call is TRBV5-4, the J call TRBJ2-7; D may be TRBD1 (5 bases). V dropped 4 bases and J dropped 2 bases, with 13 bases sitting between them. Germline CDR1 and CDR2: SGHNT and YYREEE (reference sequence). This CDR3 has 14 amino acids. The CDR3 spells CASSIRAFPYEQYF. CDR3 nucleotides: TGTGCCAGCAGCATCAGGGCTTTCCCCTACGAGCAGTACTTC.

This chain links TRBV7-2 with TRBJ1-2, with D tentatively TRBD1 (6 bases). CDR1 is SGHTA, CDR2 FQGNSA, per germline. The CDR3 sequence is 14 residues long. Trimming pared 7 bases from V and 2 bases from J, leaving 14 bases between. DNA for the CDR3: TGTGCCAGCACTATGCCCACAGGGAACTATGGCTACACCTTC. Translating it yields CASTMPTGNYGYTF.

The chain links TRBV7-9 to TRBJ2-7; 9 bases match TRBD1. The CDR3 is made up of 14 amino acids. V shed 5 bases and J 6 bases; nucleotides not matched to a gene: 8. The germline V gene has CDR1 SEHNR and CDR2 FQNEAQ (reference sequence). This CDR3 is CASSPQGASFEQYF. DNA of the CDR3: TGTGCCAGCAGCCCACAGGGGGCCTCATTCGAGCAGTACTTC.

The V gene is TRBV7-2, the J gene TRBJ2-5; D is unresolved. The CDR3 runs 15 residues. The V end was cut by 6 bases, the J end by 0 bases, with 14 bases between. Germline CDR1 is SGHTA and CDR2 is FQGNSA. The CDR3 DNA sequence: TGTGCCAGCAGGCATGGACCCGAGTACCAAGAGACCCAGTACTTC. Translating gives CASRHGPEYQETQYF.

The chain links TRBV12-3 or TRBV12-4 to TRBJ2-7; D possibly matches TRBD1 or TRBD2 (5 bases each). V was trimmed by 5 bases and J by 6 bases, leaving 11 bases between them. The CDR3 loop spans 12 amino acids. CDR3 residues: CASSPGTPEQYF. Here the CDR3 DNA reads TGTGCCAGCAGTCCCGGGACGCCCGAGCAGTACTTC.

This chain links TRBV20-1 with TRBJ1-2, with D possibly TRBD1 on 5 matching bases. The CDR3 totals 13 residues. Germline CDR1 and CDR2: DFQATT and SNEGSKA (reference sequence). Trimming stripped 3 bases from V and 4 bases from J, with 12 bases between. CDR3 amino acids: CSASDKGSYGYTF. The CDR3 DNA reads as TGCAGTGCTAGTGACAAGGGGTCCTATGGCTACACCTTC.

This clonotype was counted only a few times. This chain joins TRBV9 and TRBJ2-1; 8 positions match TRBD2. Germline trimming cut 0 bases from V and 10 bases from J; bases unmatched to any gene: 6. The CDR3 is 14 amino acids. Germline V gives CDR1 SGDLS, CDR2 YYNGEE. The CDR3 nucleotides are TGTGCCAGCAGCGTAGGTTCTAGCGGGTTCGAGCAGTTCTTC. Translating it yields CASSVGSSGFEQFF.

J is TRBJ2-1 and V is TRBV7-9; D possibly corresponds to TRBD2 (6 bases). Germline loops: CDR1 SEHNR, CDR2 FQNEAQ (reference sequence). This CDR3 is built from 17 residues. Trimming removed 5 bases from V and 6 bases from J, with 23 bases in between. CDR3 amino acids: CASSPMYRAGYLNEQFF. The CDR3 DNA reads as TGTGCCAGCAGCCCTATGTACCGGGCGGGATATCTCAATGAGCAGTTCTTC.